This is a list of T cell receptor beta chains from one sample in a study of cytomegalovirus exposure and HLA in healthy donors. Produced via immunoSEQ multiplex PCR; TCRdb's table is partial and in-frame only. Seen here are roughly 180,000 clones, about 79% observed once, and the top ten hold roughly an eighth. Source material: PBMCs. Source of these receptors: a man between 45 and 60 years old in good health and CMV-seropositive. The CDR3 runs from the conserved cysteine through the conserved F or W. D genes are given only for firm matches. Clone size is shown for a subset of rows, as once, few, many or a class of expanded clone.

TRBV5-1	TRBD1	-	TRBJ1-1	TGCGCCAGCAGCTCGACAGGGATGGTCATGAACACTGAAGCTTTCTTT	CASSSTGMVMNTEAFF
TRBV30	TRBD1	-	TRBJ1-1	TGTGCCTGGAGTCGGACAGGGTTTAACACTGAAGCTTTCTTT	CAWSRTGFNTEAFF
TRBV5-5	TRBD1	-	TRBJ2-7	TGTGCCAGCAGCTATGAGGACAGGGGGCGTTCCTACGAGCAGTACTTC	CASSYEDRGRSYEQYF
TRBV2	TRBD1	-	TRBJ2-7	TGTGCCAGCAGTGAAGCGTTAGGGGACAGGATTTACGAGCAGTACTTC	CASSEALGDRIYEQYF
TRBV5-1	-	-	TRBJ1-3	TGCGCCAGCAGCTTGAATCGAGGCACCATATATTTT	CASSLNRGTIYF
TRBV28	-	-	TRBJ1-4	TGTGCCAGCAGTTCATTGGCGGGCCAGTTAGGAGAATATGAAAAACTGTTTTTT	CASSSLAGQLGEYEKLFF
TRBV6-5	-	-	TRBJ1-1	TGTGCCAGCAGTCCAGGCCTAGAAGCTTTCTTT	CASSPGLEAFF
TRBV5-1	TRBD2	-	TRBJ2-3	TGCGCCAGCAGCTTGCCCGCTAGCGGGGGAAGAGGAGATACGCAGTATTTT	CASSLPASGGRGDTQYF
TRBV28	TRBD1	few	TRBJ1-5	TGTGCCAGCAGTCTAGACAGGGAAAGTCAGCCCCAGCATTTT	CASSLDRESQPQHF
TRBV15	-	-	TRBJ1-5	TGTGCCACCAGCAGAGCCCAGGGGCCTTATAGCAATCAGCCCCAGCATTTT	CATSRAQGPYSNQPQHF
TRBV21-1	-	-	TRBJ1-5	TGTGCCAGCAGCACCCTGGCTCATAATCAGCCCCAGCATTTT	CASSTLAHNQPQHF
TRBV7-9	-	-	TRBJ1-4	TGTTCCAGCAGCTTAGCCGAGGTTACTAATGAAAAACTGTTTTTT	CSSSLAEVTNEKLFF
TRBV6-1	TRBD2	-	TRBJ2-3	TGTGCCAGCAGTGAAGCGGGTAGCGGGGGGGTAACAGATACGCAGTATTTT	CASSEAGSGGVTDTQYF
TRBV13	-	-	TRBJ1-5	TGTGCCAGCAGCATCAGGGGCAGCAATCAGCCCCAGCATTTT	CASSIRGSNQPQHF
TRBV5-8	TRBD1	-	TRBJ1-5	TGTGCCAGCAGCTTGTGGGACAGCCAGTATAGCAATCAGCCCCAGCATTTT	CASSLWDSQYSNQPQHF
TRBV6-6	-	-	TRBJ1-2	TGTGCCAGCAGTTTTGAGACAGTAAACTATGGCTACACCTTC	CASSFETVNYGYTF
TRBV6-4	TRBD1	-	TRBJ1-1	TGTGCCAGCAGTGACTCTACAGGGGGGAGGACTGAAGCTTTCTTT	CASSDSTGGRTEAFF
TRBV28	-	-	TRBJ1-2	TGTGCCAGCACAGGGCGAATCTATGGCTACACCTTC	CASTGRIYGYTF
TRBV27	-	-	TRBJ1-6	TGTGCCAGCAGTTCCAACAGTTTGTCACCCCTCCACTTT	CASSSNSLSPLHF
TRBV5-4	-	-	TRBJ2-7	TGTGCCTTTGGGGGGGGCGCCATGTACGAGCAGTACTTC	CAFGGGAMYEQYF
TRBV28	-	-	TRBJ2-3	TGTGCCAGCAGTTCCCCGAGGTCCACAGATACGCAGTATTTT	CASSSPRSTDTQYF
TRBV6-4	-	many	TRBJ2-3	TGTGCCAGCAGTGAACAGCCCACAGATACGCAGTATTTT	CASSEQPTDTQYF
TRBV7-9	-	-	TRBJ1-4	TGTTCCAGCAGACGAGAGGGCGAAAAACTGTTTTTT	CSSRREGEKLFF
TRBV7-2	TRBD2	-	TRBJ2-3	TGTGCCAGCAGCTTATTGGGGGGGTCCCCCACAGATACGCAGTATTTT	CASSLLGGSPTDTQYF
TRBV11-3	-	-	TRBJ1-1	TGTGCCAGCAGCGTCGGTGACACTGAAGCTTTCTTT	CASSVGDTEAFF
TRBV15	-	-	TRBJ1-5	TGTGCCACCAGCAGAGATTCAGGGCTTTATAGCAATCAGCCCCAGCATTTT	CATSRDSGLYSNQPQHF
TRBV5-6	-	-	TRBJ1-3	TGTGCCAGCAGCTTGGGGACAGCTCTCTCTGGAAACACCATATATTTT	CASSLGTALSGNTIYF